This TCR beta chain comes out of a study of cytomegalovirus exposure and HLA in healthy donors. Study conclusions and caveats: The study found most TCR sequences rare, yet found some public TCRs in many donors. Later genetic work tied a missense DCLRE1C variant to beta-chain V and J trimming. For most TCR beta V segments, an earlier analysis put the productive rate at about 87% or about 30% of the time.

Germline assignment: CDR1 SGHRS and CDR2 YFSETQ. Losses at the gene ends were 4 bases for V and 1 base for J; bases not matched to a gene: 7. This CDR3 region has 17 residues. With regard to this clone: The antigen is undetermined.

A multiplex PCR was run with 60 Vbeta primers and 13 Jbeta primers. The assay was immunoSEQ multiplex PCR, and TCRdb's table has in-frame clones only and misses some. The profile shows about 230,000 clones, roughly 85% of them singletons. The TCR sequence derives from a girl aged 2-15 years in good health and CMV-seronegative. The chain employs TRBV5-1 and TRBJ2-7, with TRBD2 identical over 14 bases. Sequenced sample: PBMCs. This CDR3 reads CASSVPTSGRVSYEQYF. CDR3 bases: TGCGCCAGCAGCGTCCCGACTAGCGGGAGGGTTTCCTACGAGCAGTACTTC.